These T cell receptor beta chains were read from a single sample in a study of T cell responses to AZD1222 COVID-19 vaccine. Only in-frame clones appear in the TCRdb table, and some are missing; sequencing was by immunoSEQ multiplex PCR. The table lists more than 150,000 clones, approximately 91% of them singletons. This sample comprised peripheral blood, obtained on day 0 of AZD1222 vaccination. All receptors come from an adult in good health. Each CDR3 is given with its conserved first and last residue. The D gene is left open where the match is weak. Not every row has a clone size; where given, it reads once, few, many or a size class.

d_gene	len	v_gene	abundance	j_gene	CDR3aa	CDR3nt
NA	16	TRBV7-2	NA	TRBJ1-1	CASSLEFHEGNTEAFF	TGTGCCAGCAGCTTAGAGTTCCATGAGGGGAACACTGAAGCTTTCTTT
NA	13	TRBV2	NA	TRBJ1-1	CASKVGSTTEAFF	TGTGCCAGCAAGGTGGGTTCAACGACTGAAGCTTTCTTT
TRBD2	15	TRBV10-2	NA	TRBJ2-7	CASSARLAGAAEQYF	TGCGCCAGCAGTGCCAGACTAGCGGGAGCGGCTGAGCAGTACTTC
NA	15	TRBV5-4	once	TRBJ1-5	CASSLAGNSNQPQHF	TGTGCCAGCAGCTTGGCCGGGAATAGCAATCAGCCCCAGCATTTT
NA	13	TRBV19	NA	TRBJ2-3	CASSTTSGDTQYF	TGTGCCAGTAGTACCACCTCGGGAGATACGCAGTATTTT
TRBD2	14	TRBV7-9	NA	TRBJ2-1	CASSLEGGPDEQFF	TGTGCCAGCAGTTTAGAGGGAGGGCCTGATGAGCAGTTCTTC
NA	12	TRBV28	NA	TRBJ1-4	CASSGVNEKLFF	TGTGCCAGCAGTGGGGTAAATGAAAAACTGTTTTTT
TRBD1	16	TRBV5-6	NA	TRBJ1-4	CASRRTGDSGTEKLFF	TGTGCCAGCAGGCGGACAGGGGACAGCGGAACTGAAAAACTGTTTTTT
NA	17	TRBV5-5	NA	TRBJ2-7	CASSLGGSPLSSYEQYF	TGTGCCAGCAGCTTGGGGGGTAGCCCCCTCAGCTCCTACGAGCAGTACTTC
TRBD2	16	TRBV19	NA	TRBJ2-5	CASRGGVAGAEETQYF	TGTGCCAGTAGGGGAGGCGTGGCGGGAGCCGAAGAGACCCAGTACTTC
NA	14	TRBV6-6	NA	TRBJ2-5	CASRESGGQETQYF	TGTGCCAGCAGGGAGTCAGGTGGGCAAGAGACCCAGTACTTC
TRBD1	17	TRBV6-2/TRBV6-3	NA	TRBJ2-2	CASSWGPGQGYTGELFF	TGTGCCAGCAGTTGGGGCCCGGGACAGGGGTACACCGGGGAGCTGTTTTTT
NA	15	TRBV7-3	NA	TRBJ1-6	CASSLNGQGSSPLHF	TGTGCCAGCAGCTTAAACGGGCAGGGCTCCTCACCCCTCCACTTT
TRBD2	15	TRBV5-1	NA	TRBJ2-7	CASSLLAGVPYEQYF	TGCGCCAGCAGCTTACTAGCGGGAGTCCCCTACGAGCAGTACTTC
TRBD2	16	TRBV4-3	NA	TRBJ2-3	CASSQDPAGGSDTQYF	TGCGCCAGCAGCCAAGATCCAGCGGGGGGGTCAGATACGCAGTATTTT
NA	13	TRBV10-3	NA	TRBJ1-2	CAISDQAIDGYTF	TGTGCCATCAGTGACCAGGCTATCGATGGCTACACCTTC
TRBD2	15	TRBV6-4	few	TRBJ2-2	CASSDGTSNTGELFF	TGTGCCAGCAGTGACGGGACTAGCAACACCGGGGAGCTGTTTTTT
NA	12	TRBV2	NA	TRBJ2-1	CASQTQYNEQFF	TGTGCCAGCCAAACCCAATACAATGAGCAGTTCTTC
NA	13	TRBV5-4	NA	TRBJ2-7	CASSSKLTYEQYF	TGTGCCAGCAGCTCCAAGCTCACCTACGAGCAGTACTTC
NA	16	TRBV5-1	NA	TRBJ2-2	CASSLPGTGNTGELFF	TGCGCCAGCAGCCTACCCGGGACGGGTAACACCGGGGAGCTGTTTTTT
NA	15	TRBV4-1	once	TRBJ2-5	CASSQERGNQETQYF	TGCGCCAGCAGCCAAGAGAGGGGTAATCAAGAGACCCAGTACTTC
NA	16	TRBV11-2	NA	TRBJ1-1	CASSLDQEGLNTEAFF	TGTGCCAGCAGCTTAGATCAGGAGGGATTGAACACTGAAGCTTTCTTT
TRBD1	14	TRBV19	NA	TRBJ1-5	CASSTTGRNQPQHF	TGTGCCAGTAGTACGACAGGGCGCAATCAGCCCCAGCATTTT
TRBD2	16	TRBV10-2	NA	TRBJ2-1	CASSESGGSSYNEQFF	TGCGCCAGCAGTGAGTCGGGCGGGAGCTCCTACAATGAGCAGTTCTTC
NA	12	TRBV29-1	NA	TRBJ2-7	CSVVSGAHEQYF	TGCAGCGTTGTTTCGGGGGCCCACGAGCAGTACTTC
NA	16	TRBV9	NA	TRBJ1-1	CASSVETTGGRGKAFF	TGTGCCAGCAGCGTAGAAACAACAGGAGGAAGGGGAAAAGCTTTCTTT
NA	15	TRBV29-1	NA	TRBJ2-5	CSVVMPAQGVETQYF	TGCAGCGTTGTTATGCCAGCGCAAGGGGTAGAGACCCAGTACTTC
NA	14	TRBV7-2	NA	TRBJ1-1	CASSSDVRGTEAFF	TGTGCCAGCAGCTCGGACGTCAGGGGAACTGAAGCTTTCTTT